Listed here is a single TCR beta chain. Its specificity is not known. V lost 1 base and J lost 1, with 8 bases in between. The CDR3 is 15 amino acids. Germline V lookup: CDR1 SGDLS, CDR2 YYNGEE. The data were obtained in a study of shared clonotypes between healthy human individuals. Overall study findings and caveats: About 5% was the fraction of naive CD4 clonotypes found shared across several donors. Having only a few donors restricted how much genetic and exposure-history diversity was captured. Naive subsets tended to show greater estimated richness than memory subsets.

CD8 cells classed as naive were CD45RO-negative and positively selected for CCR7, excluding terminally differentiated effector memory CD45RA+ cells. The study drew its donors from healthy HIV-negative adults without recent acute infections or vaccinations. Measured with immunoSEQ multiplex PCR; TCRdb has only the in-frame clones, and not every one. The sample has just over 2,000,000 clones; less than 95% are singletons. This receptor was identified in a man younger than 35 in good health. The sample taken for sequencing was naive CD8+ T cells sorted from blood. The chain joins TRBV9 to TRBJ2-2; no firm D call. Written as DNA, the CDR3 is TGTGCCAGCAGCGTATCCTGGGGGAACACCGGGGAGCTGTTTTTT. As protein: CASSVSWGNTGELFF.